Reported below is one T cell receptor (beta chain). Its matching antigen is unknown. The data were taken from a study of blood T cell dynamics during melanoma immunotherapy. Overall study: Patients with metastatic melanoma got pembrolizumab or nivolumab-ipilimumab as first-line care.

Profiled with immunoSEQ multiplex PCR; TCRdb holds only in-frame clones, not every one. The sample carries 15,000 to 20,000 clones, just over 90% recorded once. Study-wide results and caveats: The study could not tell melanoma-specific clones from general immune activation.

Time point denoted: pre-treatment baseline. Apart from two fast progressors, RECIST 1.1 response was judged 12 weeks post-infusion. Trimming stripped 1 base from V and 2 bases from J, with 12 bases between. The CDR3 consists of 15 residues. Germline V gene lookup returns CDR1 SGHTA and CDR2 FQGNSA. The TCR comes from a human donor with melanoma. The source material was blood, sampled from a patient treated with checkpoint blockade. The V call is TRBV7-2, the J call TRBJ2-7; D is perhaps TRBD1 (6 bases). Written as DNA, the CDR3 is TGTGCCAGCAGCTTAGACCGGACAGCCGCCTACGAGCAGTACTTC. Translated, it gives CASSLDRTAAYEQYF.